The present entry profiles one TCR beta chain with its context. Its antigen is not identified. At one of its ends the junction is not consistent with the germline gene, which may arise from a read error. Amplification by 5'RACE using constant-segment primers produced TCR alpha and TCR beta cDNA libraries that carried sample barcodes and UMIs. TCRdb fed the 5' RACE reads into MiXCR, producing one record per CDR3 protein. The data contain roughly 130,000 distinct CDR3 sequences, roughly 6.2% of them singletons. The CDR3 runs 14 residues. The sample belongs to a study of T-cell memory formation after mild COVID-19. The overall study: The TCR clusters were mostly specific to one donor.

Broader study findings: In pre-infection memory, a portion of responding clones appeared, which suggested that cross-reactive memory joined. A second wave expanding day 15 to 37 was CD4+-biased; contracting clones were balanced.

The TCR was taken from an adult woman who had mild COVID-19 (a few samples of this study predate the infection). Cell type and time point are not known. This chain joins TRBV12-3 or TRBV12-4 and TRBJ2-5; 9 bases are shared with TRBD2. Sequences were obtained from PBMCs or a T cell subset sorted from them (not recorded which). CDR3 amino acids: CSSRVSGSGETQYF. DNA of the CDR3: TGTTCCAGCAGGGTTAGCGGGAGTGGCGAGACCCAGTACTTC.